What follows are 15 T cell receptor beta chains derived from one specimen sequenced in a study of shared clonotypes between healthy human individuals. TCRdb's copy holds only in-frame clones and misses some; the assay was immunoSEQ multiplex PCR. The sample holds millions of clones; 90% to 95% are singletons and the top ten take roughly 0.15%. Sequencing was performed on naive CD4+ T cells sorted from blood. Subset reported: CD45RA+ positively selected. Receptors originate from a man aged 18 to 29 in good health.

This chain connects TRBV10-1 to TRBJ2-3; possibly TRBD1 for D (6 bases). Trimming left V 5 bases short and J 0 bases short, with 12 bases between. The germline gives CDR1 WNHNN, CDR2 SYGVQD (reference sequence). This CDR3 region has 15 residues. The CDR3, as DNA: TGCGCCAGCAGTTGGACAGAATCTAGCACAGATACGCAGTATTTT. Translation: CASSWTESSTDTQYF.

This clone was observed once. In the same sample, other DNA sequences code for this CDR3. The chain couples TRBV7-9 to TRBJ2-5; TRBD2 matches at 12 bases. Germline values: CDR1 SEHNR, CDR2 FQNEAQ (reference sequence). Trimming cost V 5 bases and J 5 bases; bases outside gene matches: 6. There are 15 residues in the CDR3. CDR3 nucleotides: TGTGCCAGCAGCCTAAGACTAGCGGGAGTCGAGACCCAGTACTTC. It specifies CASSLRLAGVETQYF.

Only a few counts were recorded for this clone. V usage is TRBV2 and J usage is TRBJ2-3, with D tentatively TRBD1 or TRBD2 (5 bases each). The germline CDR1 and CDR2 sequences are SNHLY and FYNNEI. The CDR3 extends over 11 amino acids. V was clipped by 7 bases and J by 6 bases, with 8 bases between them. This chain's CDR3 is CASTEGDTQYF. CDR3 nucleotides: TGTGCCAGCACCGAGGGGGATACGCAGTATTTT.

The chain links TRBV5-1 to TRBJ2-5; the D is unclear. V lost 1 base to trimming and J lost 5 bases, with 6 bases between them. The CDR3 contains 12 residues. Germline CDR1 is SGHRS and CDR2 is YFSETQ. The CDR3 is CASSLNRETQYF. CDR3 bases: TGCGCCAGCAGCTTGAATAGGGAGACCCAGTACTTC.

This clone was detected a few times. Other DNA sequences in the sample encode the same CDR3. This sequence joins TRBV7-9 and TRBJ1-3; TRBD1 agrees at 8 bases. Germline trimming cut 5 bases from V and 0 bases from J; bases unmatched to any gene: 6. Germline CDR1 reads SEHNR; CDR2 reads FQNEAQ (reference sequence). This CDR3 is built from 16 residues. The CDR3: CASSPQGALSGNTIYF. The CDR3 bases are TGTGCCAGCAGCCCCCAGGGGGCACTCTCTGGAAACACCATATATTTT.

This clone was seen a handful of times. The chain is built from TRBV7-6 and TRBJ2-7; D is tentatively TRBD1 or TRBD2 (5 bases each). V was shortened by 5 bases and J by 2 bases, with 10 bases between the two germline ends. This CDR3 is built from 13 residues. Germline CDR1 and CDR2: SGHVS and FNYEAQ. CDR3 amino acids: CASSAGTAYEQYF. CDR3 nucleotides: TGTGCCAGCAGCGCCGGGACGGCCTACGAGCAGTACTTC.

This clone occurred once. The chain uses TRBV19 and TRBJ2-7; 7 nucleotides align to TRBD2. The length of the CDR3 is 11 residues. CDR1 is LNHDA and CDR2 is SQIVND in the germline V gene (reference sequence). After removal of 4 bases from V and 12 bases from J, the junction contained 6 bases not matched to a gene. CDR3 coding DNA: TGTGCCAGTAGTAGCAGCGGCGGGGGGTACTTC. Its translation is CASSSSGGGYF.

This clone occurred once. V is TRBV2 and J is TRBJ2-5, with unresolved D. The CDR3 has 14 residues. Looked up from germline, CDR1 is SNHLY and CDR2 is FYNNEI. V was pared by 1 base and J by 4 bases, with 10 bases between. The CDR3 DNA follows: TGTGCCAGCAGTGAAGGGGCACTCCTAGAGACCCAGTACTTC. Translating it yields CASSEGALLETQYF. Full variable domain (missing parts from reference TRBV2 and TRBJ2-5): EPEVTQTPSHQVTQMGQEVILRCVPISNHLYFYWYRQILGQKVEFLVSFYNNEISEKSEIFDDQFSVERPDGSNFTLKIRSTKLEDSAMYFCASSEGALLETQYFGPGTRLLVL.

The DNA for the CDR3 is TGTGCCAGCAGCTTCGGTGGGACGGGAACCCTCCACTTT. Its translation: CASSFGGTGTLHF. This chain joins TRBV7-9 and TRBJ1-6; TRBD1 might be the D (5 bases). Germline V gene lookup returns CDR1 SEHNR and CDR2 FQNEAQ (reference sequence). Between the trimmed V and J ends, which lost 3 bases and 14 bases, there was a span of 14 bases. The CDR3 consists of 13 residues.

The rearrangement uses TRBV6-6 and TRBJ1-2; D is uncertain. CDR3 size: 14 residues. The V end was cut by 5 bases, the J end by 7 bases, with 17 bases between. Germline lookup yields CDR1 MNHNY and CDR2 SVGAGI (reference sequence). CDR3 in DNA: TGTGCCAGCAGTGCGGGCCAAGACTATCGTGGCTACACCTTC. It is translated as CASSAGQDYRGYTF.

This rearrangement joins TRBV6-1 to TRBJ1-5; D is uncertain. Germline CDR1 and CDR2: MNHNS and SASEGT. This CDR3 contains 14 residues. Deletions cut 5 bases from V and 4 bases from J, with 12 bases between. DNA for the CDR3: TGTGCCAGCAGTCCCCGGCCTGCTAATCAGCCCCAGCATTTT. It yields the protein CASSPRPANQPQHF.

This chain links TRBV6-1 with TRBJ2-3; D ambiguous. V lost 5 bases to trimming and J lost 11 bases, with 11 bases between them. This CDR3 is 11 amino acids long. Germline values: CDR1 MNHNS, CDR2 SASEGT. CDR3 DNA: TGTGCCAGCAGTTACCGGGTCGAGCAGTATTTT. Translating gives CASSYRVEQYF.

This clone was seen only a few times. The chain combines TRBV27 with TRBJ1-6; a weak D match, TRBD1 (5 bases). The germline CDR1 and CDR2 sequences are MNHEY and SMNVEV (reference sequence). With 10 bases removed from V and 9 bases from J, the gap between germline ends came to 13 bases. The CDR3 covers 12 residues. For the CDR3, the DNA is TGTGCCACCGGGGGGGTCGGTTCACCCCTCCACTTT. Protein: CATGGVGSPLHF.

V is TRBV2 and J is TRBJ1-3; maybe TRBD1 (6 bases). Looked up from germline, CDR1 is SNHLY and CDR2 is FYNNEI. The CDR3 runs 13 residues. V lost 7 bases and J lost 2, with 9 bases in between. The CDR3 here is CASTTGTGNTIYF. The CDR3 bases are TGTGCCAGCACTACAGGGACTGGAAACACCATATATTTT.

This chain uses TRBV5-4 with TRBJ1-2; 7 bases fit TRBD1. Germline CDR1 and CDR2: SGHNT and YYREEE (reference sequence). Germline trimming cut 4 bases from V and 1 base from J; bases unmatched to any gene: 10. The CDR3 sequence is 16 residues long. The CDR3 sequence is CASSSGQERSNYGYTF. CDR3 DNA: TGTGCCAGCAGCAGTGGACAGGAGAGAAGTAACTATGGCTACACCTTC. The full variable domain, with the rest looked up from reference TRBV5-4 and TRBJ1-2, is ETGVTQSPTHLIKTRGQQVTLRCSSQSGHNTVSWYQQALGQGPQFIFQYYREEENGRGNFPPRFSGLQFPNYSSELNVNALELDDSALYLCASSSGQERSNYGYTFGSGTRLTVV.